This T cell receptor beta chain was sequenced for a study of T cells of healthy individuals. MiXCR, applied by TCRdb to the 5' RACE reads, yields one record per CDR3 protein. The sample carries 60,000 to 70,000 distinct CDR3 sequences, 16% recorded once. J gave up 5 bases and V 5 bases, and 6 bases lay outside the gene matches. The CDR3 is 15 amino acids. Germline-derived CDR1 and CDR2 are SEHNR and FQNEAQ (reference sequence). J is TRBJ2-5 and V is TRBV7-9; 12 positions match TRBD1. The clonotype originates from a human donor in good health. For the CDR3, the DNA is TGTGCCAGCAGCCGCCGGGACAGGGGGCAGGAGACCCAGTACTTC. Translating gives CASSRRDRGQETQYF.